This TCR beta chain was sequenced in a study of T cell repertoires in cytomegalovirus infection. At the level of the study: Public TCR beta signatures indicated both CMV infection and matching HLA type. Overall study results and limits: HLA-C-restricted CMV clonotypes gave the most frequent clonotype in two of eight donors. Summed public TCR beta family frequency identified CMV carriers bearing the relevant HLA.

This CDR3 spans 12 amino acids. Trimming left V 8 bases short and J 4 bases short, with 9 bases between. CDR1 is SGHVS, CDR2 FNYEAQ, per germline. This clonotype was observed many times. Its target is unknown. From the reads, TCRdb called clonotypes with MiXCR, one entry per CDR3 protein. Found here are around 70,000 distinct CDR3 sequences, 3.5% to 4% of them singletons; the top ten hold 22%. This clonotype originated in a human donor in good health (CMV status not recorded). Some clones in this sample may be carry-over from other donors' samples. The sequenced material came from PBMCs. This chain uses TRBV7-6 with TRBJ2-1; D possibly matches TRBD1 or TRBD2 (5 bases each). The CDR3 sequence: CASGGRYNEQFF. CDR3 DNA: TGTGCCAGCGGGGGACGGTACAATGAGCAGTTCTTC.